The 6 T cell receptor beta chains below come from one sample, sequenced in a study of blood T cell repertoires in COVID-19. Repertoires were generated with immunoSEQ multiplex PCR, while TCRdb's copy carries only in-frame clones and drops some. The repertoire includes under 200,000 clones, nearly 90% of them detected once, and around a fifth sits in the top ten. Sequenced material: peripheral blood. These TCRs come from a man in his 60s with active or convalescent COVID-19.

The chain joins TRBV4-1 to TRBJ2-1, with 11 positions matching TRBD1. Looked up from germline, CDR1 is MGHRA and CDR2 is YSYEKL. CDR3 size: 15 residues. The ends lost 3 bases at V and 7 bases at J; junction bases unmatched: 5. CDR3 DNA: TGCGCCAGCAGCCATGGACAGGGGGCTCGGAATGAGCAGTTCTTC. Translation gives CASSHGQGARNEQFF.

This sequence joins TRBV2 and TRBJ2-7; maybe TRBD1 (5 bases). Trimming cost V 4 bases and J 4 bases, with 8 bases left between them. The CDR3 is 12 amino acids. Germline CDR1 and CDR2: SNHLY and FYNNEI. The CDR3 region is CASSGQIYEQYF. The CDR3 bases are TGTGCCAGCAGTGGACAGATATACGAGCAGTACTTC.

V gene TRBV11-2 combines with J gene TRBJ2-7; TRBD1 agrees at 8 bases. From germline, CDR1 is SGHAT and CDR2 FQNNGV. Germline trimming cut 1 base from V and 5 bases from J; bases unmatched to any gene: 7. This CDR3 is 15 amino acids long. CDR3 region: CASSLVWTGNHEQYF. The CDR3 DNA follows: TGTGCCAGCAGCTTAGTTTGGACAGGGAACCACGAGCAGTACTTC.

Here the CDR3 DNA reads TGTGCCAGCAGGCAAGACAGGGGGCGCAATCAGCCCCAGCATTTT. This translates into CASRQDRGRNQPQHF. V and J are TRBV6-5 and TRBJ1-5, with 10 bases fitting TRBD1. The germline gives CDR1 MNHEY, CDR2 SVGAGI. CDR3 length: 15 residues. J was trimmed by 2 bases and V by 6 bases; bases with no gene match: 4.

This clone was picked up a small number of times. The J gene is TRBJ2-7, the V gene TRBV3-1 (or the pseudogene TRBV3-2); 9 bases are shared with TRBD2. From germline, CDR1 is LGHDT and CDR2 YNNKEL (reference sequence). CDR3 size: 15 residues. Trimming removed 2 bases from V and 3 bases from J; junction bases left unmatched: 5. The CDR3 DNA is TGTGCCAGCAGCCAACGCGAGCGGGGGGTCTACGAGCAGTACTTC. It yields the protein CASSQRERGVYEQYF.

The CDR3 bases are TGCGCCAGCAGCTTAGTGGGAGTCGGGAACACTGAAGCTTTCTTT. It codes for CASSLVGVGNTEAFF. The chain is built from TRBV5-1 and TRBJ1-1, with D uncertain. Trimming shortened V by 2 bases and J by 1 base, and 12 bases separated the two germline ends. This CDR3 comprises 15 residues. The V gene's germline CDR1 is SGHRS and CDR2 YFSETQ. The full variable domain, with the rest looked up from reference TRBV5-1 and TRBJ1-1, is KAGVTQTPRYLIKTRGQQVTLSCSPISGHRSVSWYQQTPGQGLQFLFEYFSETQRNKGNFPGRFSGRQFSNSRSEMNVSTLELGDSALYLCASSLVGVGNTEAFFGQGTRLTVV.